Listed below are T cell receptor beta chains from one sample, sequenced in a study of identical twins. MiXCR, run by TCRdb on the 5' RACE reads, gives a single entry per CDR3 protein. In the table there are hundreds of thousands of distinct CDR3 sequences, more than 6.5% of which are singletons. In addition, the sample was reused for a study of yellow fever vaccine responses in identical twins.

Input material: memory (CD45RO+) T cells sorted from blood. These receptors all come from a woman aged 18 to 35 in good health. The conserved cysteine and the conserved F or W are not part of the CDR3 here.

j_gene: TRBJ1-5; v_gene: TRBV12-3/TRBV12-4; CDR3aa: ASSFLGQPQH
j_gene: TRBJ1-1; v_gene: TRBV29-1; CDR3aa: SVVRGVTGTTEAF
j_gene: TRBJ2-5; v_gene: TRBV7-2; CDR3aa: ASSMLGGRVQETQY
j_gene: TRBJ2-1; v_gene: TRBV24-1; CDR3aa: ATSDFSSGLHKQF
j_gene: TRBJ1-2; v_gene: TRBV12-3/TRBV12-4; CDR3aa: ASSFDSNYGYT
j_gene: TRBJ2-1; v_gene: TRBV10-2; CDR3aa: ASRGVSGGNEQF
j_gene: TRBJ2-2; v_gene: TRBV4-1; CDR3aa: ASSLRGKNTGELF
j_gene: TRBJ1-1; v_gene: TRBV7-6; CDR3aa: ASAAGGSNEAF
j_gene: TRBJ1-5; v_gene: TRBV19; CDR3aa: ASSKFISQPQH
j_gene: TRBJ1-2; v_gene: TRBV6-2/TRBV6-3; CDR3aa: ASSPGGPNFYGYT
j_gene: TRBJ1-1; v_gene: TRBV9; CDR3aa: ASSARGTFEAF
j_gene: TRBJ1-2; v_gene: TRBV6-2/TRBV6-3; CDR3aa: ASSYTKQGSYGYT
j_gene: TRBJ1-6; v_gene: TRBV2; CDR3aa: ASHRDGNSPLH
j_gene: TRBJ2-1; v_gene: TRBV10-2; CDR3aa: ASSERGPYNEQF
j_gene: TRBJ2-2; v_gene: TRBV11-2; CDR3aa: ASQTLVGLNTGELF
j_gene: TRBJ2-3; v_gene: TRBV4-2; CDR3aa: ASSQELAGYTDTQY
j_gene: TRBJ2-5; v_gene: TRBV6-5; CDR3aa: ASSYSKGAGGPGTQY
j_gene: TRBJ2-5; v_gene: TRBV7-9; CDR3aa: ASSLGAGGKETQY
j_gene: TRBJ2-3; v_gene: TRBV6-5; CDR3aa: ASSSYSGRSTDTQY
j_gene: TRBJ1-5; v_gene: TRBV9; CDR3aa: ASSGDPNQPQH
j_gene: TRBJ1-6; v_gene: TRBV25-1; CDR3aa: ASSGSHNSPLH
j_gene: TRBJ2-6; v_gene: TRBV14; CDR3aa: ASSQDKGTAGANVLT
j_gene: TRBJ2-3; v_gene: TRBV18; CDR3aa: ASSPPGPPEDTQY
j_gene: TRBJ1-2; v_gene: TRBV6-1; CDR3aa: ASSTPDSYGYT
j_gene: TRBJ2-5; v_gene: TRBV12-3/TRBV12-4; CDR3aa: ASSQAGGTGQETQY
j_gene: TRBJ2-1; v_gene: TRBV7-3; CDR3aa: ASSLSPVQERNNEQF
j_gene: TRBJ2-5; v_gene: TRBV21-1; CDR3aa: ASSKETTSSETQY
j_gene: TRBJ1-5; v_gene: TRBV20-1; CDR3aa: SARDGTNSNQPQH
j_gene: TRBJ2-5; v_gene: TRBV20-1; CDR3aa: SANPRGGGVIETQY
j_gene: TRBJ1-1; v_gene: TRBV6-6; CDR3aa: ASSYSHSEAF
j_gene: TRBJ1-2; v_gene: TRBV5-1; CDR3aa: ASSSGGQVTGYT
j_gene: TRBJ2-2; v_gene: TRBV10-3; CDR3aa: AISRTSGSKGTGELF
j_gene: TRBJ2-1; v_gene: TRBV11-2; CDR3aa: ASSLEILSGGNEQF
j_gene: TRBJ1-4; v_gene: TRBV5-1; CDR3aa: ASSYAAAGKLF
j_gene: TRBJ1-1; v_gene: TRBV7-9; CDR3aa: ASRTGVDTEAF
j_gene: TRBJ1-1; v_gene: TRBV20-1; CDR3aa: SAPGPLNTEAF
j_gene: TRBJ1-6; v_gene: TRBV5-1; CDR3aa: ASSLSLSDALH
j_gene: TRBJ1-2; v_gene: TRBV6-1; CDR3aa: ASSGRVEVLYGYT
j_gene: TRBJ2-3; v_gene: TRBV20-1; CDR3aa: SASGPSAGTDTQY
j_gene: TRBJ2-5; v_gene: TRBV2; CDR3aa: ASSEQLAQETQY